This T cell receptor (beta chain) was identified during a study of cytomegalovirus exposure and HLA in healthy donors. At the level of the study: As released early, the data held about 85 million unique TCRs from HLA-typed donors. Findings of the study overall: Reports state that TCR beta sequences accurately predicted most subjects' HLA-A and HLA-B alleles. Later analysis associated a missense DCLRE1C variant with TCR beta V- and J-gene trimming.

Germline values: CDR1 MGHDK, CDR2 SYGVNS. The CDR3 is 15 residues long. V lost 3 bases and J lost 1, with 13 bases in between. Every donor was a healthy person donating bone marrow. PCR was performed using 60 Vbeta and 13 Jbeta primers. Repertoires were generated with immunoSEQ multiplex PCR, while TCRdb's copy carries only in-frame clones and drops some. Found here are over 150,000 clones, around 80% of them singletons; the top ten hold approximately 2.3%. On this clone: Its matching antigen is unknown.

The chain has TRBV25-1 and TRBJ2-7, with D maybe TRBD1 (5 bases). The TCR was taken from a man in his forties in good health and CMV-seronegative. Sequencing was carried out using PBMCs. The CDR3: CASSELGDRSYEQYF. CDR3 in DNA: TGTGCCAGCAGTGAGCTAGGAGACAGATCCTACGAGCAGTACTTC.